These 11 T cell receptor beta chains were sequenced from one sample in a study of T cells of healthy individuals. TCRdb reanalysed the 5' RACE reads using MiXCR and keeps one entry per CDR3 protein. The repertoire holds 85,000 to 100,000 distinct CDR3 sequences, with approximately 15% as singletons. The source of these receptors is a human donor in good health.

This clonotype was found a few times. This sequence joins TRBV2 and TRBJ1-6; tentative D call: TRBD1 (6 bases). The CDR3 extends over 15 amino acids. V was pared by 9 bases and J by 9 bases, with 21 bases between. CDR1 SNHLY and CDR2 FYNNEI come from the germline V gene. CDR3 DNA sequence: TGTGCCAGTAAAGGACAACTAGGGGGTGGTTCACCCCTCCACTTT. Its translation: CASKGQLGGGSPLHF.

V and J are TRBV28 and TRBJ2-3; D possibly corresponds to TRBD1 (6 bases). This CDR3 spans 16 amino acids. Looked up from germline, CDR1 is MDHEN and CDR2 is SYDVKM. V was clipped by 5 bases and J by 3 bases, with 18 bases between them. The CDR3 DNA reads as TGTGCCAGCAGTACATATAGGACAGTGGGAACAGATACGCAGTATTTT. Protein product: CASSTYRTVGTDTQYF.

This clonotype was counted at least ten times. The gene calls are TRBV2 and TRBJ2-5; no clear D gene. Deletions cut 1 base from V and 4 bases from J, with 10 bases between. The CDR3 has 14 amino acids. CDR1 SNHLY and CDR2 FYNNEI come from the germline V gene. CDR3 residues: CASSEGRNGETQYF. DNA for the CDR3: TGTGCCAGCAGTGAAGGCAGAAACGGAGAGACCCAGTACTTC. Variable domain in full (rest from reference TRBV2 and TRBJ2-5): EPEVTQTPSHQVTQMGQEVILRCVPISNHLYFYWYRQILGQKVEFLVSFYNNEISEKSEIFDDQFSVERPDGSNFTLKIRSTKLEDSAMYFCASSEGRNGETQYFGPGTRLLVL.

The chain links TRBV7-2 to TRBJ2-2, with 15 bases that match TRBD2. This CDR3 comprises 18 residues. Trimming cost V 5 bases and J 2 bases; bases outside gene matches: 6. CDR1 and CDR2 from the germline V gene are SGHTA and FQGNSA. CDR3 nucleotides: TGTGCCAGCAGCACCGGGACTAGCGGGGGGTACAACACCGGGGAGCTGTTTTTT. Translation: CASSTGTSGGYNTGELFF. The full variable domain, with the rest looked up from reference TRBV7-2 and TRBJ2-2, is GAGVSQSPSNKVTEKGKDVELRCDPISGHTALYWYRQSLGQGLEFLIYFQGNSAPDKSGLPSDRFSAERTGGSVSTLTIQRTQQEDSAVYLCASSTGTSGGYNTGELFFGEGSRLTVL.

V usage is TRBV20-1 and J usage is TRBJ2-3, with TRBD2 matching 9 bases. The length of the CDR3 is 16 residues. Trimming removed 1 base from V and 5 bases from J; junction bases left unmatched: 10. Germline V gene lookup returns CDR1 DFQATT and CDR2 SNEGSKA (reference sequence). The CDR3 protein is CSARGLAGIKRDTQYF. Here the CDR3 DNA reads TGCAGTGCTAGAGGTCTAGCGGGAATTAAGAGAGATACGCAGTATTTT.

By frequency in the sample, this clonotype is medium-sized. V is TRBV7-6 and J is TRBJ2-3; TRBD2 matches at 11 bases. This CDR3 has 16 amino acids. Germline values: CDR1 SGHVS, CDR2 FNYEAQ. The V segment lost 1 base and the J segment 4 bases; nucleotides outside the gene matches: 4. The CDR3, as DNA: TGTGCCAGCAGCTTAGTAGCGGGAGGGCCCCCAGATACGCAGTATTTT. This gives the protein CASSLVAGGPPDTQYF. The full variable domain, its missing parts supplied by reference TRBV7-6 and TRBJ2-3, is GAGVSQSPRYKVTKRGQDVALRCDPISGHVSLYWYRQALGQGPEFLTYFNYEAQQDKSGLPNDRFSAERPEGSISTLTIQRTEQRDSAMYRCASSLVAGGPPDTQYFGPGTRLTVL.

Many counts were recorded for this clonotype. The CDR3 DNA is TGCAGCGTCTCCTCTGGGGCCAACGTCCTGACTTTC. This sequence encodes CSVSSGANVLTF. This chain connects TRBV29-1 to TRBJ2-6; no clear D. V gave up 6 bases and J gave up 0 bases, with 3 bases separating them. Germline CDR1 SQVTM, CDR2 ANQGSEA. The CDR3 runs 12 residues.

Comments on this clonotype: The junction shows a germline mismatch at one end, possibly a read error. This rearrangement joins TRBV28 to TRBJ1-2; 12 nucleotides line up with TRBD1. In germline, CDR1 is MDHEN, CDR2 SYDVKM. The CDR3 loop spans 11 amino acids. CDR3 DNA sequence: TGTGCCAGCAGCCCCGGGACAGGGGGCTTATTC. It yields the protein CASSPGTGGLF.

This clonotype was observed many times. The chain is built from TRBV6-1 and TRBJ2-7; TRBD2 is a possible D gene (7 bases). Looked up from germline, CDR1 is MNHNS and CDR2 is SASEGT. The length of the CDR3 is 17 residues. V was trimmed by 0 bases and J by 5 bases, leaving 20 bases between them. CDR3 DNA sequence: TGTGCCAGCAGTGAAGCGAGGGGGGGGGCCCCTTTCGACGAGCAGTACTTC. It translates to CASSEARGGAPFDEQYF.

This clonotype was observed a few times. The rearrangement uses TRBV20-1 and TRBJ2-7; TRBD1 aligns across 8 bases. V lost 2 bases to trimming and J lost 4 bases; unmatched junction nucleotides: 10. CDR1 is DFQATT, CDR2 SNEGSKA, per germline (reference sequence). This CDR3 contains 15 residues. The CDR3 sequence is CSARNAAGQAYEQYF. CDR3 DNA sequence: TGCAGTGCTAGAAATGCCGCGGGACAGGCTTACGAGCAGTACTTC.

This clonotype was counted a few times. The V and J genes are TRBV2 and TRBJ2-5; 7 nucleotides agree with TRBD1. In germline, CDR1 is SNHLY, CDR2 FYNNEI. This CDR3 is 16 amino acids long. The ends lost 5 bases at V and 0 bases at J; junction bases unmatched: 9. The CDR3 sequence is CASSSESRGHQETQYF. In DNA form, the CDR3 reads TGTGCCAGCAGTTCGGAGTCGAGGGGGCACCAAGAGACCCAGTACTTC.